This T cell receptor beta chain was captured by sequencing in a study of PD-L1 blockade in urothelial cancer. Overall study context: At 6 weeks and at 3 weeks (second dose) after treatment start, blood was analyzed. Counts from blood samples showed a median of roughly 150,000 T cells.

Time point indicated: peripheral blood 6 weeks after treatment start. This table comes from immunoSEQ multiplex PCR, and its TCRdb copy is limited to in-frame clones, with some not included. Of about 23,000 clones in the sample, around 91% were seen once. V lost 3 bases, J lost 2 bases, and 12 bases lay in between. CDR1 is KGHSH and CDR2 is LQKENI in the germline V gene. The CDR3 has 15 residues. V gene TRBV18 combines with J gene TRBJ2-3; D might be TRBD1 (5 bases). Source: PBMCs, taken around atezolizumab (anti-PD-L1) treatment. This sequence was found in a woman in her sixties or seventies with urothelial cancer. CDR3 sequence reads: CASSPLRQNTDTQYF. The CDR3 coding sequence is TGTGCCAGCTCACCTCTTAGACAGAACACAGATACGCAGTATTTT.